The next 16 T cell receptor beta chains were all read from a single sample in a study of prognosis after radiotherapy for stage I lung cancer. With two-round multiplex PCR, TCR beta CDR3 sequences were amplified from genomic DNA. The use of primers specific to each TRBV and TRBJ gene characterized first-round PCR. TCRdb recomputed calls from the multiplex PCR reads with MiXCR, one row per CDR3 protein. The data show about 22,000 distinct CDR3 sequences, around 40% seen once. Sequencing used PBMCs, obtained before or after stereotactic body radiation therapy (not recorded which). These receptor sequences come from a donor over 45 with non-small cell lung cancer.

This clonotype was observed once. The chain uses TRBV5-1 and TRBJ2-1, with 7 bases that match TRBD1. Trimming removed 8 bases from V and 5 bases from J; junction bases left unmatched: 7. This CDR3 is 13 amino acids long. Per the germline V gene, CDR1 is SGHRS and CDR2 is YFSETQ. Here the CDR3 reads CASNQGDNNEQFF. DNA of the CDR3: TGCGCCAGTAACCAGGGGGATAACAATGAGCAGTTCTTC.

The CDR3 protein is CASSPPRVNEQYF. The CDR3 coding sequence is TGTGCCAGCTCCCCCCCCAGGGTCAACGAGCAGTACTTC. The chain employs TRBV7-8 and TRBJ2-7, with D possibly TRBD1 on 5 matching bases. Per the germline V gene, CDR1 is SGHVS and CDR2 is FQNEAQ. Deletions cut 8 bases from V and 5 bases from J, with 16 bases between. The CDR3 loop spans 13 amino acids.

The chain combines TRBV12-3 or TRBV12-4 with TRBJ1-6; a weak D match, TRBD1 (6 bases). There are 15 residues in the CDR3. V was shortened by 6 bases and J by 7 bases, with 16 bases between the two germline ends. CDR3 loop: CASRLSGTQNSPLHF. CDR3 nucleotides: TGTGCCAGCAGATTATCCGGGACACAAAATTCACCCCTCCACTTT.

The chain is built from TRBV6-1 and TRBJ1-5; TRBD1 might be the D (5 bases). The CDR3 is 15 amino acids. Germline CDR1 and CDR2: MNHNS and SASEGT. Trimming removed 5 bases from V and 0 bases from J, with 11 bases in between. This CDR3 reads CASSPRQTSNQPQHF. CDR3 nucleotide sequence: TGTGCCAGCAGTCCTCGACAGACTAGCAATCAGCCCCAGCATTTT.

This clonotype was counted many times. V usage is TRBV20-1 and J usage is TRBJ2-7, with D possibly being TRBD2 (5 bases). V was pared by 6 bases and J by 3 bases, with 12 bases between. The V gene's germline CDR1 is DFQATT and CDR2 SNEGSKA (reference sequence). The CDR3 has 12 residues. The CDR3 region is CSALTGNYEQYF. For the CDR3, the DNA is TGCAGTGCCCTTACCGGGAACTACGAGCAGTACTTC.

Regarding this clonotype: This may be a read error: a much more frequent sequence differs by one nucleotide. V gene TRBV11-3 combines with J gene TRBJ2-1; D is perhaps TRBD2 (6 bases). The CDR3 loop spans 17 amino acids. Per germline, CDR1 SGHNT and CDR2 YENEEA. CDR3 region: CASSLPWGDSPYNEQLF. CDR3 sequence (DNA): TGTGCCAGCAGCCTGCCATGGGGGGACTCCCCCTACAATGAGCAGCTCTTC.

This clonotype was observed many times. This chain connects TRBV19 to TRBJ2-1, with 8 positions matching TRBD2. CDR1 LNHDA and CDR2 SQIVND come from the germline V gene (reference sequence). V lost 8 bases and J lost 0; bases outside the gene matches: 6. This CDR3 is built from 15 residues. In nucleotides, the CDR3 is TGTGCCAGTGGGACACTAGCGGACTCCTACAATGAGCAGTTCTTC. Residues: CASGTLADSYNEQFF.

In this sample, this clonotype turned up many times. This chain links TRBV10-3 with TRBJ2-1; the D call may be TRBD1 or TRBD2 (5 bases each). The germline CDR1 and CDR2 sequences are ENHRY and SYGVKD. The CDR3 loop spans 14 amino acids. V gave up 7 bases and J gave up 5 bases, with 15 bases separating them. This CDR3 is CAINPVGTNNEQFF. CDR3 nucleotide sequence: TGTGCCATCAACCCAGTGGGGACCAACAATGAGCAGTTCTTC.

About this clonotype: Just one base apart from a much larger clone, this may be a read error. This chain links TRBV5-1 with TRBJ1-1; no reliable D call. CDR1 is SGHRS, CDR2 YFSETQ, per germline. Deletions cut 1 base from V and 5 bases from J, with 12 bases between. CDR3 length equals 14 residues. The CDR3 coding sequence is TGCGCCAGCAGCTTGCAGAGATTTGTGACTGAAGCTTTCTTT. Its protein is CASSLQRFVTEAFF.

This clonotype appeared many times. The CDR3 is CASSPRQGARSTEAFF. CDR3 DNA: TGTGCCAGCAGCCCCAGACAGGGGGCTCGTAGCACTGAAGCTTTCTTT. The chain employs TRBV7-9 and TRBJ1-1; 10 positions agree with TRBD1. Germline CDR1 SEHNR, CDR2 FQNEAQ (reference sequence). The CDR3 has 16 amino acids. The V segment lost 5 bases and the J segment 4 bases; nucleotides outside the gene matches: 10.

Comment on this clonotype: The junction departs from germline at one end; a sequencing error may be responsible. The rearrangement uses TRBV6-1 and TRBJ2-2; tentatively, D is TRBD2 (5 bases). The CDR3 extends over 15 amino acids. Germline V lookup: CDR1 MNHNS, CDR2 SASEGT. DNA for the CDR3: TGTGCCAGCAGTCAGACTATCCCGAACACCTGGGAGCTGTTTTTT. Its protein is CASSQTIPNTWELFF.

The gene calls are TRBV30 and TRBJ2-7; D gene unclear. The CDR3 sequence is 14 residues long. In germline, CDR1 is GTSNPN, CDR2 SVGIG (reference sequence). V gave up 3 bases and J gave up 0 bases, with 12 bases separating them. CDR3 region: CAWSAGRRSYEQYF. In DNA form, the CDR3 reads TGTGCCTGGAGCGCTGGACGGCGCTCCTACGAGCAGTACTTC.

A note on this clonotype: A much bigger clone sits one base away, suggesting this may be a read error. The rearrangement links TRBV9 to TRBJ1-1, with D unresolved. There are 15 residues in the CDR3. CDR1 SGDLS and CDR2 YYNGEE come from the germline V gene. The CDR3 bases are TGTGCCAGCAGCGTAGGGGCAGCCTTGAACATTGAAGCTTTCTTT. Encoded protein: CASSVGAALNIEAFF.

This clonotype came up many times. This chain joins TRBV5-1 and TRBJ1-3; D is unresolved. The CDR3 contains 15 residues. Looked up from germline, CDR1 is SGHRS and CDR2 is YFSETQ. Trimming stripped 1 base from V and 2 bases from J, with 10 bases between. CDR3 DNA: TGCGCCAGCAGCTTGATGGCAGCCACTGGAAACACCATATATTTT. Amino acid sequence: CASSLMAATGNTIYF.

This clonotype was detected only a few times. J is TRBJ1-1 and V is TRBV6-1; perhaps TRBD1 as D (6 bases). From germline, CDR1 is MNHNS and CDR2 SASEGT. This CDR3 contains 14 residues. Trimming removed 6 bases at V and 1 base at J, with 12 bases between. CDR3 coding DNA: TGTGCCAGCAGCGGGGGGGACACGAACACTGAAGCTTTCTTT. This gives the protein CASSGGDTNTEAFF.

This clonotype was detected ten times or more. The chain recombines TRBV7-2 with TRBJ2-7; no firm D call. The CDR3 totals 15 residues. The germline V gene has CDR1 SGHTA and CDR2 FQGNSA. V was trimmed by 2 bases and J by 0 bases, leaving 11 bases between them. CDR3 bases: TGTGCCAGCAGCTTATTACTTGGCACCTCCTACGAGCAGTACTTC. Translation: CASSLLLGTSYEQYF. The complete variable domain, with remaining parts taken from reference TRBV7-2 and TRBJ2-7, reads GAGVSQSPSNKVTEKGKDVELRCDPISGHTALYWYRQSLGQGLEFLIYFQGNSAPDKSGLPSDRFSAERTGGSVSTLTIQRTQQEDSAVYLCASSLLLGTSYEQYFGPGTRLTVT.